This TCR beta chain was sequenced during a study of control samples from healthy donors and cancer patients. Trimming removed 6 bases from V and 10 bases from J, with 16 bases in between. Germline V gene sequence: CDR1 MNHEY, CDR2 SVGEGT. The CDR3 sequence is 13 residues long. Sequencing used immunoSEQ multiplex PCR; TCRdb keeps in-frame clones, though not all of them. The sample totals about 210,000 clones. This receptor was obtained from a young woman in good health. Sequencing used blood. The genes are TRBV6-2 or TRBV6-3 and TRBJ2-1; perhaps TRBD1 as D (8 bases). DNA for the CDR3: TGTGCCAGCAGCGTACAGGGGGGGCGGGAGCAGTTCTTC. This codes for CASSVQGGREQFF.